One sample yielded the 8 T cell receptor beta chains listed below, sequenced in a study of OX40 agonist ivuxolimab in advanced cancers. Produced via immunoSEQ multiplex PCR; TCRdb's table is partial and in-frame only. The repertoire consists of around 68,000 clones, with 86% occurring once and the leading ten covering around 2.1%. The sequenced sample was CD4+ or CD8+ T cells sorted from blood, obtained in a trial of the OX40 agonist ivuxolimab. These receptors all stem from an adult with an advanced solid tumor such as melanoma, head and neck, liver or kidney cancer.

This rearrangement joins TRBV19 to TRBJ2-5, with D possibly matching TRBD2 (6 bases). The CDR3 totals 15 residues. CDR1 and CDR2 (germline): LNHDA, SQIVND (reference sequence). Trimming cost V 7 bases and J 7 bases, with 22 bases left between them. The CDR3 loop is CASNAGTYDVGTQYF. CDR3 nucleotide sequence: TGTGCCAGTAACGCCGGGACTTACGACGTTGGGACCCAGTACTTC.

V gene TRBV5-1 combines with J gene TRBJ2-7, with TRBD2 matching 7 bases. The J segment lost 5 bases and the V segment lost 0 bases, leaving 11 bases of the junction unmatched. Germline V gene sequence: CDR1 SGHRS, CDR2 YFSETQ. The CDR3 has 16 residues. The CDR3 reads CASSLEGRGNWDEQYF. DNA of the CDR3: TGCGCCAGCAGCTTGGAGGGGCGGGGGAATTGGGACGAGCAGTACTTC.

This rearrangement joins TRBV6-6 to TRBJ2-7, with 8 bases fitting TRBD1. The germline V gene has CDR1 MNHNY and CDR2 SVGAGI (reference sequence). This CDR3 has 14 residues. The V segment lost 2 bases and the J segment 3 bases; nucleotides outside the gene matches: 3. The CDR3 DNA reads as TGTGCCAGCAGTTACCAGGGGGCTGGCTACGAGCAGTACTTC. This codes for CASSYQGAGYEQYF.

The V gene is TRBV6-1, the J gene TRBJ2-6; D possibly corresponds to TRBD1 (5 bases). Trimming cost V 1 base and J 2 bases, with 15 bases left between them. Germline V lookup: CDR1 MNHNS, CDR2 SASEGT. The CDR3 totals 18 residues. The CDR3 sequence is CASSEVGVGATGANVLTF. Here the CDR3 DNA reads TGTGCCAGCAGTGAAGTAGGGGTAGGAGCTACTGGGGCCAACGTCCTGACTTTC.

The chain employs TRBV7-9 and TRBJ2-1; TRBD2 agrees at 8 bases. The CDR3 contains 16 residues. V shed 2 bases and J 5 bases; nucleotides not matched to a gene: 8. CDR1 is SEHNR, CDR2 FQNEAQ, per germline (reference sequence). For the CDR3, the DNA is TGTGCCAGCAGCTTATCGCGGGGCGGGGGGAACAATGAGCAGTTCTTC. Translated, it gives CASSLSRGGGNNEQFF. The full variable domain, its missing parts supplied by reference TRBV7-9 and TRBJ2-1, is DTGVSQNPRHKITKRGQNVTFRCDPISEHNRLYWYRQTLGQGPEFLTYFQNEAQLEKSRLLSDRFSAERPKGSFSTLEIQRTEQGDSAMYLCASSLSRGGGNNEQFFGPGTRLTVL.

The chain combines TRBV6-1 with TRBJ1-3, with a weak D call TRBD1 (6 bases). Germline V gene data show CDR1 as MNHNS and CDR2 as SASEGT. Trimming shortened V by 6 bases and J by 9 bases, and 12 bases separated the two germline ends. The CDR3 is 12 residues long. The DNA of the CDR3 is TGTGCCAGCAGGGACAGCCTAGGCACCATATATTTT. Protein: CASRDSLGTIYF.

The chain carries TRBV10-2 and TRBJ1-2; 7 positions agree with TRBD1. Germline-derived CDR1 and CDR2 are WSHSY and SAAADI. V dropped 5 bases and J dropped 5; count of bases not matched to a gene: 5. The CDR3 totals 13 residues. CDR3 amino acids: CASSPLQGYGYTF. CDR3 nucleotide sequence: TGCGCCAGCAGTCCTTTACAGGGGTATGGCTACACCTTC.

This clone has more than one count but fewer than ten. CDR3 in DNA: TGTGCCAGCAGCAACCGGACAGGGACGGACACTGAAGCTTTCTTT. Residues: CASSNRTGTDTEAFF. The V gene is TRBV21-1, the J gene TRBJ1-1; the table gives TRBD1 as D, unverified against the DNA. TRBV21-1 is labeled a pseudogene. This CDR3 region has 15 residues.